The 27 T cell receptor beta chains listed next were all sequenced from one sample in a study of blood T cell repertoires in COVID-19. Clones were read by immunoSEQ multiplex PCR, and TCRdb kept only the in-frame ones, dropping some. This table has roughly 80,000 clones, more than 85% appearing once. Material for sequencing was peripheral blood. Source of these receptors: a man between 50 and 59 years old with COVID-19, enrolled during active disease.

The chain carries TRBV30 and TRBJ1-5, with unresolved D. Germline V gene sequence: CDR1 GTSNPN, CDR2 SVGIG (reference sequence). Trimming cost V 0 bases and J 0 bases, with 3 bases left between them. This CDR3 region has 13 residues. CDR3 nucleotide sequence: TGTGCCTGGAGTGTCAGTAGCAATCAGCCCCAGCATTTT. It is translated as CAWSVSSNQPQHF.

This sequence joins TRBV28 and TRBJ2-3, with 9 bases lining up with TRBD1. The J segment lost 3 bases and the V segment lost 7 bases, leaving 11 bases of the junction unmatched. Germline assignment: CDR1 MDHEN and CDR2 SYDVKM. This CDR3 comprises 16 residues. The CDR3 protein is CASNVPDRGLTDTQYF. CDR3 nucleotide sequence: TGTGCCAGCAACGTCCCGGACAGGGGTTTAACAGATACGCAGTATTTT.

The chain carries TRBV19 and TRBJ2-1, with TRBD2 matching 8 bases. V lost 5 bases, J lost 8 bases, and 5 bases stayed unmatched. Germline CDR1 LNHDA, CDR2 SQIVND (reference sequence). The CDR3 runs to 13 residues. As DNA, the CDR3 is TGTGCCAGTAGTGAAGCGGGAGTCCATGAGCAGTTCTTC. It is translated as CASSEAGVHEQFF.

The chain couples TRBV2 to TRBJ1-4; D is possibly TRBD1 (5 bases). Between the trimmed V and J ends, which lost 3 bases and 1 base, there was a span of 9 bases. The CDR3 spans 15 residues. Germline lookup yields CDR1 SNHLY and CDR2 FYNNEI. Written as DNA, the CDR3 is TGTGCCAGCAGTGAGCGGGGCCAAACTAATGAAAAACTGTTTTTT. This encodes CASSERGQTNEKLFF.

The chain employs TRBV15 and TRBJ2-4; 10 nucleotides line up with TRBD1. Germline CDR1 and CDR2: LNHNV and YYDKDF (reference sequence). The CDR3 has 17 residues. Germline trimming cut 3 bases from V and 2 bases from J; bases unmatched to any gene: 7. CDR3 bases: TGTGCCACCAGCAGGGCGGGACAGGGGTTTACCAAAAACATTCAGTACTTC. Protein product: CATSRAGQGFTKNIQYF.

The chain uses TRBV30 and TRBJ1-2; D possibly corresponds to TRBD1 (5 bases). Germline V CDR1 and CDR2: GTSNPN, SVGIG (reference sequence). This CDR3 contains 13 residues. V was pared by 8 bases and J by 0 bases, with 13 bases between. CDR3 region: CAAATDSNYGYTF. CDR3 bases: TGTGCCGCTGCGACAGATTCTAACTATGGCTACACCTTC.

The chain couples TRBV3-1 (or the pseudogene TRBV3-2) to TRBJ2-1; 9 positions match TRBD2. The CDR3 consists of 12 residues. CDR1 and CDR2 (germline): LGHDT, YNNKEL (reference sequence). The V and J ends lost 7 bases and 10 bases, in that order; junction bases with no gene match: 5. CDR3 sequence: CASTPAGGEQFF. In DNA, the CDR3 is TGTGCCAGCACCCCAGCGGGAGGAGAGCAGTTCTTC.

The chain uses TRBV15 and TRBJ2-1; 8 bases are shared with TRBD2. This CDR3 has 15 residues. Germline values: CDR1 LNHNV, CDR2 YYDKDF (reference sequence). The J segment lost 7 bases and the V segment lost 9 bases, leaving 14 bases of the junction unmatched. CDR3 sequence: CATAPGLGPRNEQFF. The CDR3 coding sequence is TGTGCCACAGCCCCGGGACTAGGGCCTAGGAATGAGCAGTTCTTC.

The V gene is TRBV5-5, the J gene TRBJ2-3, with D possibly TRBD2 on 6 matching bases. The V gene's germline CDR1 is SGHKS and CDR2 YYEKEE (reference sequence). This CDR3 has 16 amino acids. Deletions cut 6 bases from V and 0 bases from J, with 17 bases between. CDR3 bases: TGTGCCAGCACTACACTGGAGGGTTTTAGCACAGATACGCAGTATTTT. This gives the protein CASTTLEGFSTDTQYF.

The chain combines TRBV10-3 with TRBJ2-1; 7 nucleotides agree with TRBD1. This CDR3 is built from 14 residues. Germline loops: CDR1 ENHRY, CDR2 SYGVKD. J was trimmed by 4 bases and V by 8 bases; bases with no gene match: 8. The CDR3: CAIGTGDSYNEQFF. The CDR3 DNA reads TGTGCCATCGGAACAGGGGATTCGTACAATGAGCAGTTCTTC.

The chain has TRBV27 and TRBJ1-4; 7 bases line up with TRBD1. This CDR3 has 15 residues. The germline V gene encodes CDR1 MNHEY and CDR2 SMNVEV (reference sequence). V lost 5 bases and J lost 0; bases outside the gene matches: 3. CDR3 amino acids: CASSPTGATNEKLFF. The CDR3 nucleotides read TGTGCCAGCAGTCCTACAGGGGCAACTAATGAAAAACTGTTTTTT.

V is TRBV27 and J is TRBJ2-7, with 8 positions matching TRBD1. Germline lookup yields CDR1 MNHEY and CDR2 SMNVEV (reference sequence). Unmatched junction bases numbered 3, after V lost 6 bases and J lost 2 bases. The CDR3 runs to 13 residues. CDR3 sequence (DNA): TGTGCCAGCAGCGGACAGGGTACCTACGAGCAGTACTTC. Protein sequence: CASSGQGTYEQYF.

This chain uses TRBV11-2 with TRBJ2-1; 9 bases are shared with TRBD2. Looked up from germline, CDR1 is SGHAT and CDR2 is FQNNGV. CDR3 length equals 15 residues. After removal of 2 bases from V and 8 bases from J, the junction contained 7 bases not matched to a gene. As DNA, the CDR3 is TGTGCCAGCAGCTTAAATTTAGCGGGAGTGGATGAGCAGTTCTTC. Protein: CASSLNLAGVDEQFF. The full variable domain, with the rest looked up from reference TRBV11-2 and TRBJ2-1, is EAGVAQSPRYKIIEKRQSVAFWCNPISGHATLYWYQQILGQGPKLLIQFQNNGVVDDSQLPKDRFSAERLKGVDSTLKIQPAKLEDSAVYLCASSLNLAGVDEQFFGPGTRLTVL.

The rearrangement links TRBV28 to TRBJ2-7; 7 positions agree with TRBD1. V was clipped by 6 bases and J by 5 bases; unmatched bases: 7. The CDR3 has 13 residues. The germline V gene has CDR1 MDHEN and CDR2 SYDVKM. The CDR3 sequence is CASSLTGRDEQYF. CDR3 nucleotides: TGTGCCAGCAGCTTGACAGGGCGGGACGAGCAGTACTTC.

The V and J genes are TRBV5-1 and TRBJ1-1; 10 bases match TRBD1. Germline V gene lookup returns CDR1 SGHRS and CDR2 YFSETQ. The CDR3 extends over 15 amino acids. The V and J ends lost 4 bases and 2 bases, in that order; junction bases with no gene match: 5. CDR3 coding DNA: TGCGCCAGCAGCCGGGGACAGGGGACCAACACTGAAGCTTTCTTT. Amino acid sequence: CASSRGQGTNTEAFF.

J is TRBJ1-5 and V is TRBV4-1; D is unclear. This CDR3 has 14 amino acids. The ends were cut back, 0 bases at V and 6 bases at J, with 9 bases in the middle. CDR1 and CDR2 (germline): MGHRA, YSYEKL. In DNA, the CDR3 is TGCGCCAGCAGCCAAGAAAGTGGGCGTCAGCCCCAGCATTTT. It is translated as CASSQESGRQPQHF.

V is TRBV10-3 and J is TRBJ2-4; the match to TRBD2 covers 14 bases. The trim removed 6 bases at V and 6 bases at J, leaving 4 bases unmatched. The CDR3 loop spans 15 amino acids. CDR1 is ENHRY and CDR2 is SYGVKD in the germline V gene. As DNA, the CDR3 is TGTGCCATCAGATCGGGACTAGCGGGAGTAAACATTCAGTACTTC. The encoded protein is CAIRSGLAGVNIQYF.

The chain combines TRBV19 with TRBJ2-1; 9 bases match TRBD1. The J segment lost 5 bases and the V segment lost 6 bases, leaving 8 bases of the junction unmatched. This CDR3 spans 15 amino acids. Germline CDR1 LNHDA, CDR2 SQIVND (reference sequence). CDR3 nucleotide sequence: TGTGCCAGTAGGCCGGACAGGGGATCCCACAATGAGCAGTTCTTC. It yields the protein CASRPDRGSHNEQFF.

This clone showed up just once. V and J are TRBV11-2 and TRBJ2-5; 7 bases match TRBD2. Germline CDR1 reads SGHAT; CDR2 reads FQNNGV. The CDR3 contains 16 residues. V was clipped by 0 bases and J by 2 bases; unmatched bases: 6. This CDR3 reads CASSLELAPIQETQYF. DNA of the CDR3: TGTGCCAGCAGCTTAGAACTAGCGCCCATTCAAGAGACCCAGTACTTC.

This chain joins TRBV6-5 and TRBJ1-1; the D is unclear. V lost 1 base, J lost 1 base, and 7 bases lay in between. CDR1 is MNHEY and CDR2 is SVGAGI in the germline V gene. The CDR3 consists of 14 residues. The CDR3 DNA reads TGTGCCAGCAGTTACTTGGGGAGGAACACTGAAGCTTTCTTT. It codes for CASSYLGRNTEAFF.

This clone was seen just once. The J gene is TRBJ2-1, the V gene TRBV6-5, with 8 nucleotides matching TRBD2. In germline, CDR1 is MNHEY, CDR2 SVGAGI. After removal of 5 bases from V and 7 bases from J, the junction contained 10 bases not matched to a gene. The CDR3 runs 15 residues. CDR3 loop: CASSKPGLDDNEQFF. The CDR3, as DNA: TGTGCCAGCAGTAAACCGGGACTAGATGATAATGAGCAGTTCTTC.

The count of this clone is one. The rearrangement links TRBV18 to TRBJ1-1, with D maybe TRBD1 (5 bases). CDR1 is KGHSH and CDR2 is LQKENI in the germline V gene. The CDR3 is made up of 13 amino acids. With 3 bases removed from V and 4 bases from J, the gap between germline ends came to 9 bases. Here the CDR3 reads CASSPRQLTEAFF. In DNA, the CDR3 is TGTGCCAGCTCACCCCGACAGCTCACTGAAGCTTTCTTT.

This chain links TRBV7-2 with TRBJ1-5, with D hard to call. CDR3 size: 12 residues. V was pared by 4 bases and J by 4 bases, with 5 bases between. CDR1 and CDR2 from the germline V gene are SGHTA and FQGNSA. CDR3 bases: TGTGCCAGCAGCTCCATGAATCAGCCCCAGCATTTT. Its protein is CASSSMNQPQHF.

V gene TRBV4-2 combines with J gene TRBJ2-5, with 12 positions matching TRBD2. CDR1 is LGHNA and CDR2 is YNFKEQ in the germline V gene. The CDR3 consists of 17 residues. J gave up 9 bases and V 0 bases, and 11 bases lay outside the gene matches. CDR3 loop: CASSQEPSGRALGAQYF. DNA for the CDR3: TGTGCCAGCAGCCAAGAGCCTAGCGGGAGGGCCTTGGGGGCCCAGTACTTC.

The chain links TRBV5-1 to TRBJ2-1; 9 nucleotides align to TRBD2. J was trimmed by 8 bases and V by 0 bases; bases with no gene match: 9. The CDR3 has 16 residues. Germline-derived CDR1 and CDR2 are SGHRS and YFSETQ. The CDR3 nucleotides are TGCGCCAGCAGCTTGGTGGTTACTAGCGGGCCCCATGAGCAGTTCTTC. It specifies CASSLVVTSGPHEQFF.

The rearrangement links TRBV7-2 to TRBJ2-7; no clear D gene. The CDR3 is made up of 11 amino acids. With 6 bases removed from V and 2 bases from J, the gap between germline ends came to 5 bases. CDR1 is SGHTA, CDR2 FQGNSA, per germline. The CDR3 region is CASRSAYEQYF. The DNA of the CDR3 is TGTGCCAGCAGGTCAGCCTACGAGCAGTACTTC.

The CDR3 spells CASSLVTGTLNTEAFF. In DNA form, the CDR3 reads TGCGCCAGCAGCTTGGTAACCGGGACACTAAACACTGAAGCTTTCTTT. V and J are TRBV5-1 and TRBJ1-1; tentative D call: TRBD1 (6 bases). Trimming pared 0 bases from V and 2 bases from J, leaving 14 bases between. This CDR3 region has 16 residues. Germline loops: CDR1 SGHRS, CDR2 YFSETQ.